The sequence of this T cell receptor beta chain was determined in a study of blood T cells in healthy people across ages. A second 7 to 11 cycle PCR used barcoded and J-beta primers. TCRdb ran MiXCR on the 5' RACE reads and lists one entry per CDR3 protein. Here the sample spans around 870,000 distinct CDR3 sequences, about 28% being singletons. Germline CDR1 MNHEY, CDR2 SVGAGI. V lost 8 bases to trimming and J lost 5 bases, with 10 bases between them. There are 12 residues in the CDR3. This clonotype showed up many times. What was sequenced was blood. This chain joins TRBV6-5 and TRBJ2-4; D ambiguous. The receptor was derived from a woman aged 80 or older in good health. The DNA for the CDR3 is TGTGCCAGCTGGACCGTAGAAAACATTCAGTACTTC. Translation gives CASWTVENIQYF.